This T cell receptor beta chain was recovered during a study of OX40 agonist ivuxolimab in advanced cancers. Across the study: Ivuxolimab was administered intravenously to patients at 0.01 to 10 mg/kg every 2 weeks. Dose-escalation subjects each had hepatocellular carcinoma, melanoma, renal cell or head and neck cancer. Prior checkpoint blockade (anti-PD-1, anti-PD-L1 or anti-CTLA-4) was permitted; under 50% had it.

The study's findings and limits: In general, CD8+ T cells held more expanded clones than CD4+ did, on average.

This clone was seen once. The antigen is unknown. Data came from immunoSEQ multiplex PCR; TCRdb stores just in-frame clones and leaves some out. The table includes 65,000 to 90,000 clones, more than 85% detected once. Material: CD4+ or CD8+ T cells sorted from blood, obtained in a trial of the OX40 agonist ivuxolimab. The source is an adult with an advanced solid tumor such as melanoma, head and neck, liver or kidney cancer.

The CDR3 sequence: CASSLEAGYTEAFF. The CDR3, as DNA: TGCGCCAGCAGCTTGGAGGCTGGGTACACTGAAGCTTTCTTT. The V call is TRBV5-1, the J call TRBJ1-1; no clear D gene. Trimming pared 0 bases from V and 3 bases from J, leaving 9 bases between. The CDR3 runs to 14 residues. The germline V gene encodes CDR1 SGHRS and CDR2 YFSETQ.